This TCR beta chain came from a study of shared clonotypes between healthy human individuals. Regarding this clone: Its cognate antigen is unknown.

V shed 8 bases and J 1 base; nucleotides not matched to a gene: 5. From germline, CDR1 is PRHDT and CDR2 FYEKMQ (reference sequence). The CDR3 extends over 14 amino acids. The run depth of the assay was deep. Every subset had its genomic DNA shared out evenly among several immunoSEQ plates. TCRdb keeps only in-frame clones here, not all; method: immunoSEQ multiplex PCR. The table lists 1.5 million to 2.5 million clones, over 85% of them singletons, with 0.95% to 1.5% in the top ten. Cells designated naive CD8 were CD45RO-negative and were positively selected for CCR7, with terminally differentiated effector memory CD45RA+ cells excluded. Findings and caveats of the study: The donor pool, a small one, limited the genetic and exposure-history diversity represented.

The sequence derives from a young man in good health. Sequenced input: naive CD8+ T cells sorted from blood. The J gene is TRBJ1-3, the V gene TRBV13; TRBD1 agrees at 7 bases. The CDR3 region has the DNA TGTGCCAGCGCCCAGGGGGGATCTGGAAACACCATATATTTT. Its translation: CASAQGGSGNTIYF.